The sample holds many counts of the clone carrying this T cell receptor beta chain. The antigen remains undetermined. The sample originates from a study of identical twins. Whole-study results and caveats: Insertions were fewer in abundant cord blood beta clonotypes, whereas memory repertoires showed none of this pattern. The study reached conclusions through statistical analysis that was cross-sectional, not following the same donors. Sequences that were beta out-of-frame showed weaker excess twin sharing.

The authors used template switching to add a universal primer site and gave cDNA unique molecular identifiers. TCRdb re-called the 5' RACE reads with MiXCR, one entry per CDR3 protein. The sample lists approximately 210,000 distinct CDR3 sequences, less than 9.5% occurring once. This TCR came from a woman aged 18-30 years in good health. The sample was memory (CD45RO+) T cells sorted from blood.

The CDR3 DNA follows: TGCAGTGCTAGTCTCCTAGCGGGAGTTGACGAGCAGTACTTC. Protein: CSASLLAGVDEQYF. The V call is TRBV20-1, the J call TRBJ2-7; 10 positions agree with TRBD2. The CDR3 runs 14 residues. V gave up 3 bases and J gave up 5 bases; unmatched junction bases: 7. Germline V gives CDR1 DFQATT, CDR2 SNEGSKA (reference sequence).